A single sample is the source of the 11 T cell receptor beta chains below, sequenced in a study of blood T cell repertoires in COVID-19. TCRdb's copy holds only in-frame clones and misses some; the assay was immunoSEQ multiplex PCR. The sample carries 200,000 to 250,000 clones, about 86% recorded once. The material sequenced was peripheral blood. The receptors shown here come from a man aged 50 or older with active or convalescent COVID-19.

The rearrangement links TRBV7-9 to TRBJ1-4; TRBD1 matches at 9 bases. The CDR3 extends over 15 amino acids. Germline V gene lookup returns CDR1 SEHNR and CDR2 FQNEAQ (reference sequence). Trimming cost V 6 bases and J 4 bases; bases outside gene matches: 6. The CDR3 loop is CASSSPGQGNEKLFF. The CDR3 nucleotides are TGTGCCAGCAGTTCCCCGGGACAGGGTAATGAAAAACTGTTTTTT.

The chain has TRBV3-1 (or the pseudogene TRBV3-2) and TRBJ1-2, with 7 bases lining up with TRBD1. Germline values: CDR1 LGHDT, CDR2 YNNKEL (reference sequence). V gave up 5 bases and J gave up 3 bases; unmatched junction bases: 15. The CDR3 totals 17 residues. The CDR3 sequence: CASSSHPAGGQDYGYTF. Here the CDR3 DNA reads TGTGCCAGCAGCAGTCATCCGGCGGGAGGACAGGACTATGGCTACACCTTC.

The CDR3 spells CASSSSGGTSPQTDTQYF. In DNA form, the CDR3 reads TGTGCCAGCAGTTCATCGGGGGGAACATCTCCTCAGACAGATACGCAGTATTTT. V is TRBV28 and J is TRBJ2-3; 7 bases match TRBD2. This CDR3 spans 18 amino acids. Germline-derived CDR1 and CDR2 are MDHEN and SYDVKM. V dropped 4 bases and J dropped 3; count of bases not matched to a gene: 16.

The sample holds a few counts of this clone. The chain joins TRBV28 to TRBJ2-2; 10 bases map to TRBD2. V was clipped by 3 bases and J by 6 bases; unmatched bases: 7. Germline V CDR1 and CDR2: MDHEN, SYDVKM. CDR3 size: 16 residues. CDR3 nucleotides: TGTGCCAGCAGTTTCCTAGCGGGAGATTGGGCCGGGGAGCTGTTTTTT. Translated, it gives CASSFLAGDWAGELFF.

The chain has TRBV6-5 and TRBJ1-5; 7 bases are shared with TRBD1. The J segment lost 2 bases and the V segment lost 7 bases, leaving 2 bases of the junction unmatched. The CDR3 totals 13 residues. Germline assignment: CDR1 MNHEY and CDR2 SVGAGI. Written as DNA, the CDR3 is TGTGCCAGCACCGACAGGGGCAATCAGCCCCAGCATTTT. Translating gives CASTDRGNQPQHF.

The rearrangement uses TRBV7-2 and TRBJ2-1; no definite D call. CDR1 and CDR2 from the germline V gene are SGHTA and FQGNSA. The CDR3 spans 15 residues. Trimming took off 4 bases at V and 0 bases at J, with 10 bases between the two ends. The CDR3 spells CASSYSPSSYNEQFF. CDR3 coding DNA: TGTGCCAGCAGCTATAGTCCTAGCTCCTACAATGAGCAGTTCTTC.

The chain has TRBV2 and TRBJ1-2; the match to TRBD1 covers 7 bases. This CDR3 is 14 amino acids long. From germline, CDR1 is SNHLY and CDR2 FYNNEI. The junction had 6 bases not matched to a gene; V was cut back by 1 base and J by 7 bases. The CDR3 loop reads CASSEEGASGGYTF. The CDR3 bases are TGTGCCAGCAGTGAAGAGGGGGCGAGTGGTGGCTACACCTTC.

The rearrangement links TRBV2 to TRBJ1-3; D is ambiguous. Germline CDR1 is SNHLY and CDR2 is FYNNEI. This CDR3 comprises 13 residues. Trimming cost V 4 bases and J 6 bases, with 10 bases left between them. In nucleotides, the CDR3 is TGTGCCAGCAGTGGCGGGTTAGCAAACACCATATATTTT. This encodes CASSGGLANTIYF.

V and J are TRBV19 and TRBJ2-1; 14 bases are shared with TRBD2. This CDR3 region has 16 residues. From germline, CDR1 is LNHDA and CDR2 SQIVND (reference sequence). V shed 5 bases and J 5 bases; nucleotides not matched to a gene: 5. DNA for the CDR3: TGTGCCAGTAGTCCCGGACTAGCGGGGGGTAACAATGAGCAGTTCTTC. This translates into CASSPGLAGGNNEQFF.

The V call is TRBV9, the J call TRBJ2-3, with D unresolved. This CDR3 contains 15 residues. Between the trimmed V and J ends, which lost 0 bases and 2 bases, there was a span of 10 bases. Germline V gene sequence: CDR1 SGDLS, CDR2 YYNGEE. CDR3 bases: TGTGCCAGCAGCGTAGCTACAGCCTACACAGATACGCAGTATTTT. Protein product: CASSVATAYTDTQYF.

The rearrangement links TRBV9 to TRBJ2-3, with D possibly TRBD1 on 5 matching bases. The CDR3 sequence is 15 residues long. Trimming stripped 1 base from V and 2 bases from J, with 11 bases between. Germline V gene lookup returns CDR1 SGDLS and CDR2 YYNGEE. The CDR3 spells CASSVRGRVTDTQYF. The CDR3 DNA sequence: TGTGCCAGCAGCGTAAGGGGCAGAGTCACAGATACGCAGTATTTT.